This TCR beta chain was captured in a study of T cell repertoires in cytomegalovirus infection. Study as a whole: CMV epitopes in the study were HLA-C-restricted (recently identified) and HLA-B-restricted (well studied). A matching HLA type, together with CMV infection, was signaled by public TCR beta signatures. Study-wide results and limits: CMV-specific TCR beta clonotypes restricted by HLA-C dominated the ex vivo response. Individuals carrying CMV plus the relevant HLA were identified by cumulative frequency of public TCR beta families.

One entry per CDR3 protein, called by TCRdb with MiXCR from the reads. The repertoire holds approximately 910,000 distinct CDR3 sequences, roughly 31% seen once, with 13% in the top ten. To note about this clonotype: The antigen is not known.

The ends were cut back, 5 bases at V and 4 bases at J, with 17 bases in the middle. Germline CDR1 MDHEN, CDR2 SYDVKM. CDR3 length: 15 amino acids. V is TRBV28 and J is TRBJ1-1; D not certain. The input for sequencing was cultured CD8+ T cells from PBMCs, taken from culture after CMV antigen stimulation. This clonotype was sampled from a human donor in good health (CMV status not recorded). Some clones in this sample may be carry-over from other donors' samples. Here the CDR3 reads CASSPRGWVGTEAFF. For the CDR3, the DNA is TGTGCCAGCAGTCCCCGGGGATGGGTTGGCACTGAAGCTTTCTTT. Complete variable domain (other parts from reference TRBV28 and TRBJ1-1): DVKVTQSSRYLVKRTGEKVFLECVQDMDHENMFWYRQDPGLGLRLIYFSYDVKMKEKGDIPEGYSVSREKKERFSLILESASTNQTSMYLCASSPRGWVGTEAFFGQGTRLTVV.